The 11 T cell receptor beta chains below come from one sample, sequenced in a study of CXCR3-negative and CXCR3-positive naive CD8 T cells. Through 5' RACE with UMI labels, the TRB cDNA libraries were prepared. From the 5' RACE reads, TCRdb lists one entry per CDR3 protein and no DNA. Recorded for this sample: 20,000 to 25,000 distinct CDR3 sequences. Sequenced material: memory CD8+ T cells from blood. These receptors originate from a human donor in good health. Some clones in this sample may be carry-over from other donors' samples.

The chain is built from TRBV11-2 and TRBJ2-1; TCRdb picks TRBD1, but there is no DNA to check that call. Germline CDR1 reads SGHAT; CDR2 reads FQNNGV. CDR3 size: 16 residues. CDR3 in amino acids: CASSSQGGGSYNEQFF.

This chain joins TRBV4-1 and TRBJ2-7; TCRdb lists TRBD1, though no DNA is available to test this call. Germline V gene data show CDR1 as MGHRA and CDR2 as YSYEKL. The CDR3 runs 15 residues. The CDR3 loop reads CASSQVGTPAHEQYF.

This clonotype is medium-sized by frequency. The chain has TRBV3-1 and TRBJ2-7; without DNA, the TCRdb call of TRBD1 cannot be checked. CDR1 is LGHDT and CDR2 is YNNKEL in the germline V gene (reference sequence). The CDR3 consists of 14 residues. This CDR3 is CASSHLDRAYEQYF.

The rearrangement uses TRBV25-1 and TRBJ2-1. The CDR3 spans 11 residues. Germline V gene sequence: CDR1 MGHDK, CDR2 SYGVNS. The CDR3: CASSDGNEQFF.

The CDR3 here is CATREGPILQETQYF. The chain couples TRBV15 to TRBJ2-5; TCRdb proposes TRBD2, but this gene call is untestable without DNA. This CDR3 spans 15 amino acids. Germline loops: CDR1 LNHNV, CDR2 YYDKDF (reference sequence).

The genes are TRBV5-1 and TRBJ1-2; TCRdb names TRBD1, which stays unverified in the absence of DNA. CDR1 and CDR2 from the germline V gene are SGHRS and YFSETQ. CDR3 length equals 14 residues. CDR3 sequence: CASSFRGANYGYTF.

J is TRBJ2-3 and V is TRBV7-3; TCRdb picks TRBD2, but there is no DNA to check that call. The germline V gene has CDR1 SGHTA and CDR2 FQGTGA. The length of the CDR3 is 16 residues. The CDR3 spells CASSPLAGGREDTQYF. Full variable domain (outside the CDR3, taken from reference TRBV7-3 and TRBJ2-3): GAGVSQTPSNKVTEKGKYVELRCDPISGHTALYWYRQSLGQGPEFLIYFQGTGAADDSGLPNDRFFAVRPEGSVSTLKIQRTERGDSAVYLCASSPLAGGREDTQYFGPGTRLTVL.

This sequence joins TRBV4-1 and TRBJ2-7; TCRdb selects TRBD1, and the lack of DNA leaves this call unchecked. This CDR3 is built from 14 residues. Germline V gene sequence: CDR1 MGHRA, CDR2 YSYEKL. The CDR3 loop reads CASSQDRTAYEQYF.

The chain is built from TRBV27 and TRBJ2-3; TCRdb gives TRBD1 as the D gene, but with no DNA this cannot be confirmed. The CDR3 sequence is 16 residues long. CDR1 is MNHEY, CDR2 SMNVEV, per germline (reference sequence). CDR3 region: CASSLERGQGTDTQYF.

The chain couples TRBV25-1 to TRBJ2-2. The CDR3 length is 14 residues. Germline V gene lookup returns CDR1 MGHDK and CDR2 SYGVNS. The CDR3 loop reads CASSEVEESGELFF.

This chain links TRBV5-1 with TRBJ2-7; the TCRdb call, TRBD2, lacks DNA for checking. Germline CDR1 reads SGHRS; CDR2 reads YFSETQ. This CDR3 has 13 residues. This CDR3 is CASSTSGLYEQYF.